The rows below give T cell receptor beta chains drawn from one sample of a study of blood T cell repertoires in COVID-19. The assay was immunoSEQ multiplex PCR, and TCRdb's table has in-frame clones only and misses some. The table lists 270,000 or so clones, 84% of them singletons. Sequencing input: peripheral blood. These receptors all stem from a human donor in a cohort sampled during active COVID-19. The CDR3 runs from the conserved cysteine through the conserved F or W. D genes are given only for firm matches. Clone size appears in some rows only: once, few, many, or a class for an expanded clone.

d_gene,v_gene,abundance,CDR3aa
TRBD1,TRBV11-2,NA,CASRQGLNTEAFF
NA,TRBV7-9,NA,CASSPNEKLFF
NA,TRBV14,NA,CASSQGAMGLGSGANVLTF
NA,TRBV6-2/TRBV6-3,NA,CASSSQVTQYF
TRBD1,TRBV7-2,NA,CASSLGGTGVSSVGYTF
NA,TRBV9,NA,CASSVQGETQYF
TRBD1,TRBV6-2/TRBV6-3,NA,CASSTGQVGGEAFF
NA,TRBV11-2,NA,CASSLESKTQYF
NA,TRBV28,NA,CASSTHGGRVSGYTF
NA,TRBV27,NA,CASRLQVRETEAFF
TRBD2,TRBV7-8,NA,CASSSKGRGAYEQYF
TRBD1,TRBV10-3,NA,CAISETGAGSPLHF
TRBD2,TRBV6-1,NA,CASSDGLAGGSLGNEQFF
TRBD1,TRBV2,NA,CARMGGQGKAFF
NA,TRBV27,NA,CASSLYREGNYGYTF
NA,TRBV11-2,NA,CASSRANYGYTF
NA,TRBV18,NA,CASSPESWELFF
TRBD2,TRBV7-2,NA,CASSPSGGRAYEQYF
NA,TRBV6-4,NA,CASRRAGQGDCDNQPQHF
NA,TRBV6-5,NA,CASSLQGFSGANVLTF
TRBD1,TRBV7-2,NA,CASSRRTGVSYGYTF
TRBD1,TRBV5-1,NA,CASSLAPGGTEAFF
TRBD2,TRBV2,NA,CASSGTSGSSEQFF
NA,TRBV4-3,NA,CASSQDPGLATQYF
TRBD2,TRBV5-1,NA,CASYFGAGGPVNEQFF
TRBD1,TRBV19,once,CATLGQLNTEAFF
TRBD2,TRBV5-6,NA,CASSFAGTSGGDQETQYF
NA,TRBV11-2,NA,CASSPVSGLGEQYF
NA,TRBV5-1,NA,CASSPGTRDNQPQHF
NA,TRBV19,NA,CASSIGQTPNYGYTF
TRBD2,TRBV5-1,NA,CASSLELAGGNEQFF
NA,TRBV18,NA,CASSPLTRNVELFF
NA,TRBV11-2,NA,CASSLLARGNTGELFF
TRBD1,TRBV6-4,NA,CASSLSTGGRTEAFF
TRBD1,TRBV6-6,NA,CASTGGGMQPQHF